Below are 3 T cell receptor beta chains sequenced from a single sample in a study of T-cell reconstitution after alpha-beta-depleted transplantation in children. Unique molecular identifiers were incorporated into the prepared TCRbeta library. TCRdb re-called the PCR reads through MiXCR, storing one row per CDR3 protein. The data show 200,000 to 250,000 distinct CDR3 sequences, with approximately 12% seen just once and around 3% held by the top ten. The sample in question was PBMCs from the stem cell graft donor, obtained from the stem cell graft. The receptors were sampled from a human donor who donated a stem cell graft to a child with acute lymphoblastic leukemia.

This clonotype has a handful of counts. The gene calls are TRBV20-1 and TRBJ2-5; either TRBD1 or TRBD2 may fit D (6 bases each). The germline V and J ends were trimmed by 5 bases and 4 bases, with 23 bases remaining between them. Germline-derived CDR1 and CDR2 are DFQATT and SNEGSKA (reference sequence). This CDR3 comprises 16 residues. The CDR3, as DNA: TGCAGTGCTTCTAACCGGGGCCAGGGGAGGCGAGAGACCCAGTACTTC. As protein: CSASNRGQGRRETQYF.

This clonotype showed up many times. The chain recombines TRBV25-1 with TRBJ1-2; tentative D call: TRBD1 (5 bases). The V gene lost 8 bases and the J gene lost 5 bases, with 18 bases spanning the gap. Germline CDR1 and CDR2: MGHDK and SYGVNS. CDR3 length: 14 residues. CDR3 DNA: TGTGCCAGCGATGCTAACAGGAAGTTTTATGGCTACACCTTC. It codes for CASDANRKFYGYTF.

This clonotype has just a few counts. The chain is built from TRBV5-3 and TRBJ1-4; D ambiguous. TRBV5-3 is placed among ORFs of uncertain function. The V end lost 4 bases, the J end lost 6 bases, and 7 bases lay between the germline ends. The CDR3 is 12 amino acids. CDR3 amino acids: CARSPADEKLFF. In DNA, the CDR3 is TGTGCCAGAAGCCCGGCTGATGAAAAACTGTTTTTT.